Below, one T cell receptor (beta chain) is given with its context. What it binds is unknown. These data originate in a study of STAT5B mutations in CD4+ large granular lymphocyte leukemia. The CDR3 has 12 amino acids. The V end was cut by 7 bases, the J end by 0 bases, with 7 bases between. The V gene's germline CDR1 is MNHEY and CDR2 SVGAGI. Study results and caveats: About 26% of private leukemic clonotypes occurred rarely in other patients' non-leukemic repertoires. Without putative leukemic clones, patient CD4-sorted repertoires remained more clonal than healthy CD4+ repertoires.

This was a survey-level run. The table came from immunoSEQ multiplex PCR; TCRdb's copy has only in-frame clones and leaves some out. The data contain roughly 32,000 clones, approximately 88% of them singletons. The V call is TRBV6-5, the J call TRBJ2-7; D is unresolved. The source of this sequence is a human donor in good health. Sample: CD4+ T cells from blood buffy coats. CDR3 sequence (DNA): TGTGCCAGCACTAGTGCCTCCTACGAGCAGTACTTC. Translated, it gives CASTSASYEQYF.